This T cell receptor (beta chain) was retrieved from a study of blood T cells in healthy people across ages. This clonotype was seen more than once but under ten times. It was with a sample-barcoded 5' primer and a J-beta primer mix that a second PCR of roughly 6 to 11 cycles was run. TCRdb redid the calling of the 5' RACE reads with MiXCR, one entry per CDR3 protein. The table shows 1.5 million to 1.8 million distinct CDR3 sequences, with approximately 42% occurring only once. The receptor was derived from a woman younger than 35 in good health. The specimen sequenced was blood.

The CDR3 DNA sequence: TGCAGCGCATACATTGGTGGCTACACCTTC. Translating it yields CSAYIGGYTF. This rearrangement joins TRBV29-1 to TRBJ1-2; unclear D gene. CDR1 is SQVTM, CDR2 ANQGSEA, per germline. The V gene lost 7 bases and the J gene lost 7 bases, with 10 bases spanning the gap. The CDR3 length is 10 residues.